Given below is one T cell receptor (beta chain) in context. Generated by immunoSEQ multiplex PCR, the TCRdb table keeps only in-frame clones and is missing some. The sample holds over 90,000 clones, approximately 94% seen once. There are 20 residues in the CDR3. The data are from a study of T cell changes during pregnancy in multiple sclerosis. The source material was peripheral blood, sampled after pregnancy. V and J are TRBV21-1 and TRBJ2-7; TRBD2 is the table's D call and was not checked against the DNA. TRBV21-1 is given as a pseudogene. This receptor was identified in a female donor with multiple sclerosis, enrolled in a pregnancy study. CDR3 sequence: CASSPEGTSGSTGVPLEQYF. CDR3 bases: TGTGCCAGCAGCCCCGAGGGGACTAGCGGGAGTACAGGGGTACCCCTCGAGCAGTACTTC.